These 14 T cell receptor beta chains originate from one sample sequenced in a study of blood T cell repertoires in COVID-19. Libraries were prepared by immunoSEQ multiplex PCR; TCRdb keeps only in-frame clonotypes and omits some of them. The repertoire holds 300,000 to 350,000 clones, with 85% to 90% as singletons. Sequencing was carried out using PBMCs or T cells enriched from blood (not recorded which). These TCRs come from a young woman with acute COVID-19.

A remark on this clone: One junction end disagrees with the germline gene, perhaps due to a read error. The chain couples TRBV28 to TRBJ2-7; possibly TRBD1 for D (5 bases). The length of the CDR3 is 18 residues. CDR1 and CDR2 from the germline V gene are MDHEN and SYDVKM. In DNA, the CDR3 is TGTGCCAGCAGCTTATTTTTAACTTTAACAGGTAGCTCCTACGAGCAGTACTTC. As protein: CASSLFLTLTGSSYEQYF.

This clone occurred once. The chain employs TRBV28 and TRBJ1-5, with 8 bases that match TRBD1. This CDR3 is built from 16 residues. Germline CDR1 and CDR2: MDHEN and SYDVKM. The J segment lost 4 bases and the V segment lost 4 bases, leaving 9 bases of the junction unmatched. CDR3 residues: CASSYWTGTVNQPQHF. The DNA for the CDR3 is TGTGCCAGCAGTTACTGGACAGGGACGGTGAATCAGCCCCAGCATTTT.

The chain employs TRBV2 and TRBJ2-1; 10 bases map to TRBD2. Germline V gene sequence: CDR1 SNHLY, CDR2 FYNNEI. V gave up 6 bases and J gave up 5 bases; unmatched junction bases: 1. The CDR3 is 13 residues long. The CDR3 bases are TGTGCCAGCAGCCTAGCGGGGGACAATGAGCAGTTCTTC. It yields the protein CASSLAGDNEQFF. The full variable domain, its missing parts supplied by reference TRBV2 and TRBJ2-1, is EPEVTQTPSHQVTQMGQEVILRCVPISNHLYFYWYRQILGQKVEFLVSFYNNEISEKSEIFDDQFSVERPDGSNFTLKIRSTKLEDSAMYFCASSLAGDNEQFFGPGTRLTVL.

J is TRBJ2-1 and V is TRBV28, with D possibly TRBD1 on 6 matching bases. Germline V CDR1 and CDR2: MDHEN, SYDVKM. The CDR3 totals 14 residues. Trimming cost V 2 bases and J 4 bases, with 9 bases left between them. CDR3 sequence: CASSLPQGYNEQFF. CDR3 DNA: TGTGCCAGCAGTTTACCTCAGGGGTACAATGAGCAGTTCTTC. The full variable domain, completed using reference TRBV28 and TRBJ2-1, is DVKVTQSSRYLVKRTGEKVFLECVQDMDHENMFWYRQDPGLGLRLIYFSYDVKMKEKGDIPEGYSVSREKKERFSLILESASTNQTSMYLCASSLPQGYNEQFFGPGTRLTVL.

The DNA for the CDR3 is TGCGCCAGCAGCCAAGATCGCAGTTACAATCAGCCCCAGCATTTT. It specifies CASSQDRSYNQPQHF. This rearrangement joins TRBV4-1 to TRBJ1-5; no reliable D call. This CDR3 region has 15 residues. Germline V gene lookup returns CDR1 MGHRA and CDR2 YSYEKL. Trimming pared 0 bases from V and 3 bases from J, leaving 9 bases between.

V usage is TRBV3-1 (or the pseudogene TRBV3-2) and J usage is TRBJ2-3; D is perhaps TRBD2 (6 bases). The CDR3 is 18 amino acids. Germline assignment: CDR1 LGHDT and CDR2 YNNKEL (reference sequence). V was clipped by 0 bases and J by 5 bases, with 21 bases between them. Here the CDR3 DNA reads TGTGCCAGCAGCCAAGAGTTTCCGGGGGTTAATCCAGGAGATACGCAGTATTTT. This gives the protein CASSQEFPGVNPGDTQYF.

The chain is built from TRBV15 and TRBJ2-7, with D perhaps TRBD1 (6 bases). The germline V and J ends were trimmed by 2 bases and 3 bases, with 14 bases remaining between them. The CDR3 spans 15 residues. The germline gives CDR1 LNHNV, CDR2 YYDKDF (reference sequence). CDR3 amino acids: CATSRKGQGHYEQYF. For the CDR3, the DNA is TGTGCCACCAGCAGAAAGGGACAAGGACACTACGAGCAGTACTTC.

This chain uses TRBV19 with TRBJ1-3; TRBD1 agrees at 7 bases. There are 14 residues in the CDR3. Germline V gene sequence: CDR1 LNHDA, CDR2 SQIVND (reference sequence). J gave up 0 bases and V 8 bases, and 4 bases lay outside the gene matches. CDR3 sequence reads: CASSGGPSGNTIYF. Here the CDR3 DNA reads TGTGCCAGTTCAGGGGGTCCCTCTGGAAACACCATATATTTT.

This clone was observed a handful of times. J is TRBJ2-1 and V is TRBV2; 7 nucleotides align to TRBD1. Germline CDR1 SNHLY, CDR2 FYNNEI. The CDR3 totals 16 residues. The junction had 8 bases not matched to a gene; V was cut back by 6 bases and J by 0 bases. The CDR3 DNA sequence: TGTGCCAGCAGGCAGACAGGGACCGCCTCCTACAATGAGCAGTTCTTC. It translates to CASRQTGTASYNEQFF.

This chain uses TRBV5-1 with TRBJ1-2; D remains ambiguous. The CDR3 runs to 13 residues. Trimming took off 9 bases at V and 2 bases at J, with 14 bases between the two ends. Germline V gene sequence: CDR1 SGHRS, CDR2 YFSETQ. The CDR3 sequence is CATAETRNYGYTF. Here the CDR3 DNA reads TGCGCCACCGCCGAGACACGGAACTATGGCTACACCTTC.

The rearrangement links TRBV29-1 to TRBJ2-1, with 14 bases aligning to TRBD2. J gave up 4 bases and V 1 base, and 9 bases lay outside the gene matches. This CDR3 comprises 18 residues. Germline assignment: CDR1 SQVTM and CDR2 ANQGSEA. In DNA, the CDR3 is TGCAGCGTTGAAGGACTAGCGGGAGGGCCAAGTATTTACAATGAGCAGTTCTTC. It encodes CSVEGLAGGPSIYNEQFF.

This clone was observed a handful of times. The chain carries TRBV14 and TRBJ2-2, with a tentative D call TRBD2 (6 bases). Trimming pared 6 bases from V and 2 bases from J, leaving 13 bases between. From germline, CDR1 is SGHDN and CDR2 FVKESK. CDR3 length: 15 residues. CDR3 in DNA: TGTGCCAGCAGGGATGCGCGGGGAAACACCGGGGAGCTGTTTTTT. As protein: CASRDARGNTGELFF.

J is TRBJ2-1 and V is TRBV14, with TRBD2 identical over 7 bases. V shed 1 base, J shed 5 bases, and the junction held 5 bases outside the gene matches. CDR3 size: 15 residues. Germline-derived CDR1 and CDR2 are SGHDN and FVKESK. CDR3 bases: TGTGCCAGCAGCCAAGTGCCTAGCGGAAACAATGAGCAGTTCTTC. Encoded protein: CASSQVPSGNNEQFF.

Here the CDR3 DNA reads TGTGCCAGCAGCCCGGGACAGGGGGCCGATGAAAAACTGTTTTTT. Its protein product is CASSPGQGADEKLFF. This chain uses TRBV7-9 with TRBJ1-4; the match to TRBD1 covers 12 bases. The trim removed 5 bases at V and 6 bases at J, leaving 4 bases unmatched. Germline CDR1 is SEHNR and CDR2 is FQNEAQ (reference sequence). The CDR3 spans 15 residues.